The rows below give T cell receptor beta chains drawn from one sample of a study of OX40 agonist ivuxolimab in advanced cancers. Repertoires were generated with immunoSEQ multiplex PCR, while TCRdb's copy carries only in-frame clones and drops some. This table holds around 64,000 clones, 70% to 90% found once. This sample comprised CD4+ or CD8+ T cells sorted from blood, obtained in a trial of the OX40 agonist ivuxolimab. The receptors were sampled from an adult with an advanced solid tumor such as melanoma, head and neck, liver or kidney cancer. Both conserved end residues are part of each CDR3. The D gene is left open where the match is weak. Size is omitted from some rows. Given values are once, few, many or a class for expanded clones.

>TRBJ1-1|-|-|TRBV7-2
TGTGCCAGCAGCTTAGAGTCCAGGGTCACTGAAGCTTTCTTT
CASSLESRVTEAFF
>TRBJ1-6|-|-|TRBV14
TGTGCCAGCAGCCAGGGACGGGAAAATTCACCCCTCCACTTT
CASSQGRENSPLHF
>TRBJ1-4|-|once|TRBV30
TGTGCCTGGAGTCGCGGCAGAAGTAATGAAAAACTGTTTTTT
CAWSRGRSNEKLFF
>TRBJ1-6|-|-|TRBV7-6
TGTGCCAGCAGCTTAGCGAGTAATTCACCCCTCCACTTT
CASSLASNSPLHF
>TRBJ1-6|TRBD1|once|TRBV27
TGTGCCAGCAGCAGGAGTCGACAGGGCTATAATTCACCCCTCCACTTT
CASSRSRQGYNSPLHF
>TRBJ2-3|-|-|TRBV18
TGTGCCAGCTCGGGGGGGCCAGATACGCAGTATTTT
CASSGGPDTQYF
>TRBJ1-3|-|-|TRBV29-1
TGCAGCGTTGTCTTTGGGGGAAACACCATATATTTT
CSVVFGGNTIYF
>TRBJ1-1|TRBD1|-|TRBV7-9
TGTGCCAGCAGCTTCCGACAGGGTGACACTGAAGCTTTCTTT
CASSFRQGDTEAFF
>TRBJ2-3|TRBD2|-|TRBV19
TGTGCCAGTAGTTCCCTAGCGGCGTCTAGCACAGATACGCAGTATTTT
CASSSLAASSTDTQYF
>TRBJ2-3|-|-|TRBV9
TGTGCCAGCAGCGTAGCCCCCCAACTCACAGATACGCAGTATTTT
CASSVAPQLTDTQYF
>TRBJ1-5|-|-|TRBV6-1
TGTGCCAGCACCTCTTCCGGGGGAGTCAATCAGCCCCAGCATTTT
CASTSSGGVNQPQHF
>TRBJ2-6|-|-|TRBV5-1
TGCGCCAGCAGCCCTCCCTACTCTGGGGCCAACGTCCTGACTTTC
CASSPPYSGANVLTF
>TRBJ2-3|TRBD1|-|TRBV5-6
TGTGCCAGCAGCCAAGATCTTACCCGGGACAGTAGCACAGATACGCAGTATTTT
CASSQDLTRDSSTDTQYF
>TRBJ2-7|TRBD1|once|TRBV15
TGTGCCACCAGCAGAGGCCGACAGGGTCATTCCTACGAGCAGTACTTC
CATSRGRQGHSYEQYF
>TRBJ2-7|TRBD1|-|TRBV18
TGTGCCAGCTCCCCGGGACAGGGGGACGAGCAGTACTTC
CASSPGQGDEQYF
>TRBJ2-1|-|-|TRBV5-1
TGCGCCAGCAGCCCCAGGTCCGCTGGCTCCTACAATGAGCAGTTCTTC
CASSPRSAGSYNEQFF
>TRBJ2-1|-|-|TRBV10-1
TGCGCCAGCAGTAGGACTGAAAACAATGAGCAGTTCTTC
CASSRTENNEQFF
>TRBJ2-3|TRBD2|-|TRBV7-2
TGTGCCAGCAGCTTTGGTGGGGGGGCAGATACGCAGTATTTT
CASSFGGGADTQYF
>TRBJ1-1|TRBD1|-|TRBV14
TGTGCCAGCAGCTCGCAACAGGGGGCGGCAGGTGAAGCTTTCTTT
CASSSQQGAAGEAFF
>TRBJ2-7|-|-|TRBV6-6
TGTGCCAGCAGAACCTCCGAGGGCCACGAGCAGTACTTC
CASRTSEGHEQYF
>TRBJ2-3|TRBD2|-|TRBV7-2
TGTGCCAGCAGCTCTAGCGGGGAGTCCACAGATACGCAGTATTTT
CASSSSGESTDTQYF
>TRBJ1-5|-|once|TRBV20-1
TGCAGTGCCGGACTTCAGCCCCAGCATTTT
CSAGLQPQHF